This T cell receptor (beta chain) came from a study of blood T cells in healthy people across ages. Study-wide results and limits: In long-lived donors, naive CD4+ cell counts and diversity exceeded those of aged donors. Per million T cells, TCR beta diversity dropped about linearly as age rose.

Then a second PCR, running roughly 7 to 11 cycles, was carried out with a sample-barcoded 5' primer and a J-beta primer mix. Unique molecular identifiers of 12 random nucleotides labeled each cDNA. Via MiXCR, TCRdb re-called the 5' RACE reads, giving one row per CDR3 protein. The table includes about 640,000 distinct CDR3 sequences, 40% to 50% detected once. A few counts support this clonotype. Antigen specificity is unknown. The study isolated at least 7 million PBMCs from each sample. Per germline, CDR1 SGHTA and CDR2 FQGNSA. Germline trimming cut 5 bases from V and 10 bases from J; bases unmatched to any gene: 10. This CDR3 comprises 14 residues.

Sequencing was carried out using blood. The chain combines TRBV7-2 with TRBJ2-1, with 8 bases lining up with TRBD2. This clonotype originated in an older man in good health. The CDR3 bases are TGTGCCAGCAGCCCCCGGACTAGCTCATGGGAGCAGTTCTTC. Translated: CASSPRTSSWEQFF.